The 26 T cell receptor beta chains below all came from one sample that was sequenced in a study of CD8 T cells in ankylosing spondylitis. Via MiXCR, TCRdb re-called the 5' RACE reads, giving one row per CDR3 protein. This repertoire shows 150,000 to 200,000 distinct CDR3 sequences, approximately 10% found once; its top ten account for 25% to 35%. The sequenced sample consisted of blood, either unsorted or a sorted T cell fraction (not recorded which). These receptors all come from a male donor with ankylosing spondylitis or in good health (not recorded which).

This clonotype was counted at least ten times. The chain couples TRBV5-1 to TRBJ1-6, with 11 positions matching TRBD1. The CDR3 sequence is 15 residues long. With V trimmed by 4 bases and J by 9 bases, 6 bases remained unmatched. The germline V gene has CDR1 SGHRS and CDR2 YFSETQ. This CDR3 reads CASSADRGQGSPLHF. CDR3 bases: TGCGCCAGCAGCGCGGACAGGGGGCAAGGTTCACCCCTCCACTTT. The variable domain in full, with the rest retrieved from reference TRBV5-1 and TRBJ1-6, is KAGVTQTPRYLIKTRGQQVTLSCSPISGHRSVSWYQQTPGQGLQFLFEYFSETQRNKGNFPGRFSGRQFSNSRSEMNVSTLELGDSALYLCASSADRGQGSPLHFGNGTRLTVT.

This clonotype was counted a few times. The J gene is TRBJ1-1, the V gene TRBV29-1, with D uncertain. Germline CDR1 reads SQVTM; CDR2 reads ANQGSEA. The CDR3 runs 12 residues. CDR3 bases: TGCACCAGCGTTGCCCCTAACACTGAAGCTTTCTTT. This encodes CTSVAPNTEAFF.

This clonotype showed up many times. The rearrangement links TRBV5-1 to TRBJ2-1; 8 bases line up with TRBD2. V was clipped by 0 bases and J by 0 bases; unmatched bases: 5. In germline, CDR1 is SGHRS, CDR2 YFSETQ. The CDR3 is 17 residues long. In DNA form, the CDR3 reads TGCGCCAGCAGCTTGGGTAGCGGGGTCCCCTCCTACAATGAGCAGTTCTTC. It specifies CASSLGSGVPSYNEQFF.

In its sample, this clonotype was seen a few times. This chain links TRBV10-3 with TRBJ2-2; D possibly matches TRBD1 or TRBD2 (5 bases each). The germline gives CDR1 ENHRY, CDR2 SYGVKD. This CDR3 comprises 18 residues. Trimming pared 2 bases from V and 6 bases from J, leaving 22 bases between. Here the CDR3 reads CAISEAGVGGRIAGELFF. For the CDR3, the DNA is TGTGCCATCAGTGAGGCCGGCGTTGGGGGTAGGATCGCCGGGGAGCTGTTTTTT.

CDR3 region: CASSRGTSGTYNEQFF. The CDR3 nucleotides are TGCGCCAGCAGCCGTGGGACTAGCGGGACCTACAATGAGCAGTTCTTC. The chain couples TRBV5-1 to TRBJ2-1, with 13 bases identical to TRBD2. In germline, CDR1 is SGHRS, CDR2 YFSETQ. J gave up 2 bases and V 4 bases, and 3 bases lay outside the gene matches. The CDR3 has 16 amino acids.

The chain carries TRBV15 and TRBJ1-5; D call uncertain. The CDR3 contains 14 residues. The germline gives CDR1 LNHNV, CDR2 YYDKDF (reference sequence). V lost 2 bases and J lost 2, with 7 bases in between. In nucleotides, the CDR3 is TGTGCCACCAGCAGACGGCCGGGCAATCAGCCCCAGCATTTT. This encodes CATSRRPGNQPQHF.

Remarks on this clonotype: One base away lies a much larger clone, so this may be a sequencing read error. The chain has TRBV4-1 and TRBJ2-1; D uncertain. The CDR3 has 15 amino acids. CDR1 MGHRA and CDR2 YSYEKL come from the germline V gene. As DNA, the CDR3 is TGCGTCAGCAGCCTCCAGGATAACCCTATCGGTGAGCAGTTCTTC. Translated: CVSSLQDNPIGEQFF.

At least ten counts were recorded for this clonotype. The gene calls are TRBV20-1 and TRBJ2-3, with D maybe TRBD2 (5 bases). The V gene lost 5 bases and the J gene lost 2 bases, with 17 bases spanning the gap. Germline V gene data show CDR1 as DFQATT and CDR2 as SNEGSKA (reference sequence). The CDR3 contains 15 residues. CDR3 sequence (DNA): TGCAGTGCTGGCCAACTAGGATACGACACAGATACGCAGTATTTT. Translating gives CSAGQLGYDTDTQYF.

This clonotype has ten or more counts. The chain recombines TRBV29-1 with TRBJ1-2; D gene unclear. Germline values: CDR1 SQVTM, CDR2 ANQGSEA. The CDR3 is 12 amino acids. The ends were cut back, 4 bases at V and 7 bases at J, with 13 bases in the middle. In DNA, the CDR3 is TGCAGCGTTGTCCCCAGCAAGGGTGGCTACACCTTC. Encoded protein: CSVVPSKGGYTF.

A few counts support this clonotype. The chain is built from TRBV11-2 and TRBJ2-1; 16 bases are a match to TRBD2. The CDR3 consists of 18 residues. Germline V lookup: CDR1 SGHAT, CDR2 FQNNGV. V was clipped by 5 bases and J by 1 base; unmatched bases: 5. The CDR3 region is CASSGTSGGAGSYNEQFF. In DNA form, the CDR3 reads TGTGCCAGCAGCGGGACTAGCGGGGGGGCCGGATCCTACAATGAGCAGTTCTTC.

This clonotype was found many times. V usage is TRBV7-8 and J usage is TRBJ2-7, with TRBD2 matching 12 bases. With 4 bases clipped from V and 0 bases from J, the junction kept 4 bases outside the gene matches. Germline CDR1 reads SGHVS; CDR2 reads FQNEAQ. This CDR3 comprises 16 residues. CDR3 region: CASSSGLAGDSYEQYF. The DNA for the CDR3 is TGTGCCAGCAGCTCGGGACTAGCGGGTGACTCCTACGAGCAGTACTTC.

This clonotype came up a few times. The V gene is TRBV4-3, the J gene TRBJ1-6; the match to TRBD1 covers 8 bases. Germline CDR1 and CDR2: LGHNA and YSLEER. The J segment lost 11 bases and the V segment lost 0 bases, leaving 6 bases of the junction unmatched. The CDR3 covers 15 residues. This CDR3 reads CASSQDNRQGTPLHF. DNA of the CDR3: TGCGCCAGCAGCCAAGATAACAGACAGGGGACACCCCTCCACTTT.

The chain carries TRBV9 and TRBJ1-2; unclear D gene. Germline loops: CDR1 SGDLS, CDR2 YYNGEE. The V gene lost 4 bases and the J gene lost 4 bases, with 17 bases spanning the gap. This CDR3 comprises 15 residues. The CDR3 nucleotides read TGTGCCAGCAGCCGAGAGGCGCGACCGCCCTATGGCTACACCTTC. It translates to CASSREARPPYGYTF.

This clonotype showed up many times. The CDR3 sequence is CSGHRGIGYGYTF. The CDR3 DNA reads TGCAGCGGCCACCGAGGAATCGGCTATGGCTACACCTTC. V is TRBV29-1 and J is TRBJ1-2; D is unclear. The CDR3 runs 13 residues. V shed 7 bases and J shed 4 bases, with 16 bases lying between them. CDR1 SQVTM and CDR2 ANQGSEA come from the germline V gene.

Many counts were recorded for this clonotype. This rearrangement joins TRBV6-6 to TRBJ1-5; no clear D gene. Germline V gene lookup returns CDR1 MNHNY and CDR2 SVGAGI (reference sequence). This CDR3 region has 11 residues. The V end lost 4 bases, the J end lost 8 bases, and 6 bases lay between the germline ends. The DNA of the CDR3 is TGTGCCAGCAGTTCCGAGGAGCCCCAGCATTTT. This translates into CASSSEEPQHF.

The sample holds many counts of this clonotype. The rearrangement joins TRBV28 to TRBJ2-7; no clear D gene. Germline CDR1 MDHEN, CDR2 SYDVKM. This CDR3 has 11 amino acids. Trimming shortened V by 6 bases and J by 5 bases, and 8 bases separated the two germline ends. The CDR3 here is CASRENNEQYF. The CDR3 region has the DNA TGTGCCAGCAGGGAAAACAACGAGCAGTACTTC.

This clonotype appeared many times. The chain joins TRBV6-1 to TRBJ2-2; tentatively, D is TRBD1 (6 bases). This CDR3 is 14 amino acids long. Trimming pared 5 bases from V and 1 base from J, leaving 8 bases between. Germline V lookup: CDR1 MNHNS, CDR2 SASEGT. CDR3: CASSPTGNTGELFF. The CDR3 DNA reads TGTGCCAGCAGTCCGACAGGGAACACCGGGGAGCTGTTTTTT.

This clonotype was seen a few times. The J gene is TRBJ1-2, the V gene TRBV27; unclear D gene. CDR3 size: 13 residues. V lost 5 bases to trimming and J lost 8 bases, with 15 bases between them. Germline V CDR1 and CDR2: MNHEY, SMNVEV (reference sequence). Here the CDR3 DNA reads TGTGCCAGCAGTCATGACCCGGACCTCGGCTACACCTTC. Amino acid sequence: CASSHDPDLGYTF.

The table lists this clonotype with many counts. The rearrangement uses TRBV9 and TRBJ2-1; 7 bases align to TRBD1. The CDR3 extends over 15 amino acids. CDR1 and CDR2 (germline): SGDLS, YYNGEE. The trim removed 0 bases at V and 2 bases at J, leaving 2 bases unmatched. The CDR3 here is CASSVEGQTYNEQFF. The CDR3 coding sequence is TGTGCCAGCAGCGTAGAGGGACAGACCTACAATGAGCAGTTCTTC.

In this sample, this clonotype turned up many times. Here the CDR3 reads CASGPPREANSPLHF. The DNA of the CDR3 is TGTGCCAGCGGTCCCCCTAGGGAGGCCAATTCACCCCTCCACTTT. The chain combines TRBV6-1 with TRBJ1-6, with D unresolved. V lost 8 bases and J lost 7, with 18 bases in between. CDR3 length: 15 residues. Germline-derived CDR1 and CDR2 are MNHNS and SASEGT.

This clonotype was seen at least ten times. The V and J genes are TRBV12-3 or TRBV12-4 and TRBJ1-5; TRBD1 agrees at 8 bases. The CDR3 extends over 16 amino acids. V was pared by 4 bases and J by 7 bases, with 12 bases of the junction left unmatched. The CDR3 protein is CASSSPSRGRQQPQHF. Written as DNA, the CDR3 is TGTGCCAGCAGTTCCCCATCCAGGGGGCGACAACAGCCCCAGCATTTT.

Many counts were recorded for this clonotype. The genes are TRBV12-3 or TRBV12-4 and TRBJ2-1; 7 nucleotides match TRBD1. The ends lost 6 bases at V and 4 bases at J; junction bases unmatched: 9. This CDR3 contains 15 residues. The CDR3 DNA follows: TGTGCCAGCAGCCACCGACAGGGTTTTTACAATGAGCAGTTCTTC. Its translation is CASSHRQGFYNEQFF.

This clonotype was observed many times. The V call is TRBV11-2, the J call TRBJ2-2, with D tentatively TRBD2 (6 bases). V was clipped by 5 bases and J by 0 bases, with 16 bases between them. CDR1 is SGHAT and CDR2 is FQNNGV in the germline V gene. The CDR3 extends over 17 amino acids. CDR3 residues: CASSRSRDSTNTGELFF. For the CDR3, the DNA is TGTGCCAGCAGCCGTTCTCGGGACTCTACGAACACCGGGGAGCTGTTTTTT.

This clonotype is labeled as medium-sized (0.01 to 0.1%). CDR3 in amino acids: CASSLERRQGSYNEQFF. DNA for the CDR3: TGTGCCAGCAGCTTGGAACGGCGACAGGGCTCCTACAATGAGCAGTTCTTC. J is TRBJ2-1 and V is TRBV5-8, with TRBD1 matching over 7 bases. CDR3 size: 17 residues. Germline CDR1 SGHTS, CDR2 YDEGEE. V shed 0 bases, J shed 0 bases, and the junction held 6 bases outside the gene matches.

This clonotype was observed many times. The J gene is TRBJ1-1, the V gene TRBV5-1; D may be TRBD1 (5 bases). V lost 4 bases, J lost 1 base, and 17 bases lay in between. Germline V gene data show CDR1 as SGHRS and CDR2 as YFSETQ. This CDR3 region has 16 residues. The CDR3 DNA reads as TGCGCCAGCAGCACCCTCGTCAGGGCGGGGAACACTGAAGCTTTCTTT. Residues: CASSTLVRAGNTEAFF.

Turning to this clonotype: An end of the junction does not agree with germline; a read error may underlie this. The chain has TRBV3-1 and TRBJ1-2; D not certain. Germline lookup yields CDR1 LGHDT and CDR2 YNNKEL (reference sequence). CDR3 length: 12 residues. The CDR3 loop is CASSQALAVPNF. CDR3 DNA: TGTGCCAGCAGCCAAGCCCTGGCGGTCCCCAACTTC.